A single sample is the source of the 29 T cell receptor beta chains below, sequenced in a study of blood T cell repertoires in COVID-19 (dated by TCRdb to the early 2020s). The library was made by the immunoSEQ multiplex PCR assay. As stored in TCRdb, this immuneACCESS dataset retains in-frame rearrangements with V and J assigned. A fraction of the clones does not appear; measured against another copy, unresolved V genes explain less than half of the discrepancy, and the remainder lacks a known reason. A total of some 420,000 clones appear in this sample, 75% to 90% of them only once. The ten largest make up around 1.1% of the sample. Material: PBMCs or T cells enriched from blood (not recorded which). Receptors originate from a man in his thirties or forties who had recovered from COVID-19.

The chain uses TRBV7-2 and TRBJ1-5; 9 bases agree with TRBD1. Trimming cost V 5 bases and J 4 bases; bases outside gene matches: 6. Germline loops: CDR1 SGHTA, CDR2 FQGNSA. The CDR3 is 15 residues long. CDR3 nucleotide sequence: TGTGCCAGCAGCATGACACAGGGGGCGAATCAGCCCCAGCATTTT. This gives the protein CASSMTQGANQPQHF.

V gene TRBV11-2 combines with J gene TRBJ2-5, with TRBD2 matching 9 bases. The germline gives CDR1 SGHAT, CDR2 FQNNGV. The CDR3 sequence is 17 residues long. Trimming removed 0 bases from V and 2 bases from J; junction bases left unmatched: 7. This CDR3 reads CASSLDLGSGRQETQYF. The CDR3 DNA reads TGTGCCAGCAGCTTAGATCTTGGTAGCGGGAGACAAGAGACCCAGTACTTC.

The rearrangement joins TRBV28 to TRBJ2-7; 7 bases agree with TRBD1. The V segment lost 6 bases and the J segment 2 bases; nucleotides outside the gene matches: 7. Germline V gene data show CDR1 as MDHEN and CDR2 as SYDVKM. The CDR3 runs 14 residues. The chain's CDR3 is CASRGTDQPYEQYF. The CDR3 DNA follows: TGTGCCAGCAGAGGGACAGACCAGCCCTACGAGCAGTACTTC. Full variable domain (outside the CDR3, taken from reference TRBV28 and TRBJ2-7): DVKVTQSSRYLVKRTGEKVFLECVQDMDHENMFWYRQDPGLGLRLIYFSYDVKMKEKGDIPEGYSVSREKKERFSLILESASTNQTSMYLCASRGTDQPYEQYFGPGTRLTVT.

V gene TRBV30 combines with J gene TRBJ1-5; TRBD1 might be the D (6 bases). This CDR3 comprises 15 residues. V was cut by 3 bases and J by 5 bases, with 17 bases left in between. Germline CDR1 GTSNPN, CDR2 SVGIG (reference sequence). The CDR3 spells CAWREGGNPHQPQHF. In DNA form, the CDR3 reads TGTGCCTGGAGGGAGGGGGGGAATCCCCATCAGCCCCAGCATTTT.

As regards this clone: Germline and junction disagree at one end, which may indicate a read error. The rearrangement links TRBV13 to TRBJ2-3; TRBD2 agrees at 7 bases. The CDR3 consists of 17 residues. Per the germline V gene, CDR1 is PRHDT and CDR2 is FYEKMQ (reference sequence). CDR3: CASSLGGASGFTDTQYF. The CDR3 DNA reads TGTGCCAGCAGCCTAGGCGGAGCTAGCGGATTCACAGATACGCAGTATTTT.

V and J are TRBV4-1 and TRBJ1-6; unclear D gene. From germline, CDR1 is MGHRA and CDR2 YSYEKL. The CDR3 is made up of 16 amino acids. V lost 3 bases and J 7 bases, leaving 16 bases between the germline ends. This CDR3 is CASSQRTGGTNSPLHF. Written as DNA, the CDR3 is TGCGCCAGCAGCCAGCGGACGGGAGGAACAAATTCACCCCTCCACTTT.

The chain recombines TRBV6-1 with TRBJ2-7; 7 bases are a match to TRBD2. The germline V gene has CDR1 MNHNS and CDR2 SASEGT. The V segment lost 2 bases and the J segment 11 bases; nucleotides outside the gene matches: 9. CDR3 length: 13 amino acids. The CDR3 sequence: CASSESRGGSEYF. In nucleotides, the CDR3 is TGTGCCAGCAGTGAATCAAGGGGAGGGTCTGAGTACTTC.

This clone was counted a few times. The chain carries TRBV11-1 and TRBJ1-5; no clear D gene. The CDR3 contains 13 residues. Germline V lookup: CDR1 SGHAT, CDR2 FQDESV (reference sequence). V lost 2 bases and J lost 7, with 9 bases in between. CDR3 sequence: CASSLTREQPQHF. CDR3 sequence (DNA): TGTGCCAGCAGCTTAACGCGCGAGCAGCCCCAGCATTTT.

The CDR3 spells CATSRRLAGGPGNTGELFF. The CDR3 coding sequence is TGTGCCACCAGCAGAAGACTAGCGGGAGGGCCGGGTAACACCGGGGAGCTGTTTTTT. J is TRBJ2-2 and V is TRBV15; TRBD2 aligns across 14 bases. The CDR3 totals 19 residues. Germline-derived CDR1 and CDR2 are LNHNV and YYDKDF (reference sequence). V was pared by 2 bases and J by 2 bases, with 7 bases of the junction left unmatched.

This sequence joins TRBV7-2 and TRBJ2-1; TRBD1 might be the D (6 bases). In germline, CDR1 is SGHTA, CDR2 FQGNSA. The CDR3 length is 14 residues. Trimming cost V 5 bases and J 0 bases, with 8 bases left between them. The CDR3 loop reads CASSGRGSYNEQFF. The CDR3 nucleotides read TGTGCCAGCAGCGGCAGGGGCTCCTACAATGAGCAGTTCTTC.

Written as DNA, the CDR3 is TGTGCCAGCAGTCCTCTAGCCGGCAATGAGCAGTTCTTC. This translates into CASSPLAGNEQFF. V is TRBV6-4 and J is TRBJ2-1, with D perhaps TRBD2 (5 bases). This CDR3 has 13 residues. V was shortened by 5 bases and J by 6 bases, with 11 bases between the two germline ends. Germline V CDR1 and CDR2: MRHNA, SNTAGT.

This chain joins TRBV4-1 and TRBJ2-7; 9 bases fit TRBD2. Germline lookup yields CDR1 MGHRA and CDR2 YSYEKL. CDR3 length: 16 residues. Trimming cost V 4 bases and J 4 bases; bases outside gene matches: 11. Here the CDR3 reads CASSPTLSGRGYEQYF. The CDR3, as DNA: TGCGCCAGCAGCCCCACTCTTAGCGGGAGAGGTTACGAGCAGTACTTC.

The chain joins TRBV29-1 to TRBJ1-6, with TRBD1 matching over 9 bases. CDR1 SQVTM and CDR2 ANQGSEA come from the germline V gene. The CDR3 runs to 14 residues. J lost 9 bases, V lost 4 bases, and 7 bases had no gene match. DNA for the CDR3: TGCAGCGTTGGAGAGGGGACAGGGAGTTCACCCCTCCACTTT. This translates into CSVGEGTGSSPLHF.

The gene calls are TRBV5-5 and TRBJ1-3, with D possibly TRBD1 on 6 matching bases. Germline lookup yields CDR1 SGHKS and CDR2 YYEKEE (reference sequence). Trimming removed 2 bases from V and 0 bases from J, with 15 bases in between. The CDR3 covers 17 residues. CDR3 loop: CASSFLPGGISGNTIYF. DNA for the CDR3: TGTGCCAGCAGCTTTCTTCCGGGGGGCATCTCTGGAAACACCATATATTTT.

This clone was observed a handful of times. V is TRBV28 and J is TRBJ1-1; the D gene is possibly TRBD1 (5 bases). Per the germline V gene, CDR1 is MDHEN and CDR2 is SYDVKM. The CDR3 has 14 amino acids. V lost 5 bases, J lost 6 bases, and 16 bases lay in between. The CDR3 is CASSAGGEWAEAFF. CDR3 coding DNA: TGTGCCAGCAGTGCGGGAGGGGAATGGGCTGAAGCTTTCTTT.

The chain has TRBV10-3 and TRBJ2-7; 8 nucleotides match TRBD1. The junction had 4 bases not matched to a gene; V was cut back by 10 bases and J by 2 bases. Germline V gene data show CDR1 as ENHRY and CDR2 as SYGVKD. This CDR3 contains 12 residues. The CDR3 DNA is TGTGCCACCGGGACAGGCACCTACGAGCAGTACTTC. Amino acid sequence: CATGTGTYEQYF.

This clone was seen a single time. The rearrangement links TRBV2 to TRBJ1-3, with D perhaps matching TRBD1 (6 bases). The V and J ends lost 6 bases and 1 base respectively, with 10 bases between them. CDR1 is SNHLY, CDR2 FYNNEI, per germline. This CDR3 region has 14 residues. CDR3 sequence reads: CASSAQGSGNTIYF. CDR3 coding DNA: TGTGCCAGCAGCGCCCAGGGGTCTGGAAACACCATATATTTT.

The chain links TRBV11-2 to TRBJ1-2; TRBD1 agrees at 9 bases. The CDR3 is 14 amino acids. The germline V gene encodes CDR1 SGHAT and CDR2 FQNNGV. Trimming removed 6 bases from V and 8 bases from J; junction bases left unmatched: 10. CDR3 nucleotide sequence: TGTGCCAGCAGTTTGTCACAGGGGGCGCGGGGCTACACCTTC. Its translation: CASSLSQGARGYTF.

This clone is a singleton in its sample. V is TRBV11-2 and J is TRBJ1-4; D possibly corresponds to TRBD1 (6 bases). The CDR3 covers 13 residues. CDR1 is SGHAT, CDR2 FQNNGV, per germline. V was pared by 2 bases and J by 8 bases, with 9 bases between. CDR3 protein: CASSLTTGEKLFF. The CDR3 DNA reads as TGTGCCAGCAGCTTAACGACAGGCGAAAAACTGTTTTTT.

This clone was seen a single time. This rearrangement joins TRBV7-9 to TRBJ1-6; possible D gene TRBD1, 5 bases. Germline V lookup: CDR1 SEHNR, CDR2 FQNEAQ (reference sequence). V lost 6 bases, J lost 7 bases, and 7 bases lay in between. This CDR3 has 12 residues. The chain's CDR3 is CASRGPNSPLHF. The DNA of the CDR3 is TGTGCCAGCAGGGGGCCAAATTCACCCCTCCACTTT.

This chain uses TRBV11-2 with TRBJ2-3; 8 bases are a match to TRBD1. CDR3 length: 14 residues. The V gene end was trimmed by 7 bases and the J gene end by 1 base; junction bases not matched to a gene: 4. CDR1 and CDR2 (germline): SGHAT, FQNNGV. CDR3 loop: CASTSDRGTDTQYF. The CDR3 bases are TGTGCCAGCACCTCGGACAGGGGCACAGATACGCAGTATTTT.

This chain uses TRBV28 with TRBJ1-2; D perhaps matches TRBD1 (5 bases). Germline values: CDR1 MDHEN, CDR2 SYDVKM. The CDR3 contains 12 residues. Trimming removed 2 bases from V and 7 bases from J, with 8 bases in between. In DNA, the CDR3 is TGTGCCAGCAGTTTACAGGGATTTGGCTACACCTTC. Its protein is CASSLQGFGYTF.

Worth noting for this clone: One end of the junction fails to match germline, which may point to a read error. V and J are TRBV7-9 and TRBJ2-7, with D possibly matching TRBD2 (5 bases). The germline gives CDR1 SEHNR, CDR2 FQNEAQ (reference sequence). The CDR3 is 11 amino acids. CDR3 in amino acids: CASSLANEQYF. CDR3 DNA: TGTGCCAGCAGCCTAGCTAACGAGCAGTACTTC.

The V and J genes are TRBV7-2 and TRBJ2-7; 9 bases map to TRBD1. The CDR3 length is 15 residues. Looked up from germline, CDR1 is SGHTA and CDR2 is FQGNSA. The trim removed 3 bases at V and 3 bases at J, leaving 6 bases unmatched. Here the CDR3 DNA reads TGTGCCAGCAGCTTCGGGACAGGGTCGAACTACGAGCAGTACTTC. Encoded protein: CASSFGTGSNYEQYF.

V gene TRBV19 combines with J gene TRBJ2-3, with D perhaps matching TRBD2 (5 bases). The CDR3 contains 17 residues. Per germline, CDR1 LNHDA and CDR2 SQIVND (reference sequence). V was clipped by 3 bases and J by 0 bases, with 16 bases between them. CDR3 in amino acids: CASSIQGLDYSTDTQYF. The CDR3, as DNA: TGTGCCAGTAGTATCCAAGGACTTGACTATAGCACAGATACGCAGTATTTT.

The genes are TRBV28 and TRBJ2-3; no reliable D call. CDR1 and CDR2 from the germline V gene are MDHEN and SYDVKM. Trimming stripped 6 bases from V and 2 bases from J, with 9 bases between. The CDR3 extends over 13 amino acids. CDR3 DNA: TGTGCCAGCAGGTCGTCTATCACAGATACGCAGTATTTT. Protein: CASRSSITDTQYF.

The V call is TRBV19, the J call TRBJ2-7; 9 nucleotides align to TRBD1. This CDR3 has 18 amino acids. V shed 3 bases, J shed 0 bases, and the junction held 12 bases outside the gene matches. The germline V gene has CDR1 LNHDA and CDR2 SQIVND (reference sequence). CDR3 DNA: TGTGCCAGTAGTATGGCCGGGACAGGGTATTCGGGCTCCTACGAGCAGTACTTC. It encodes CASSMAGTGYSGSYEQYF.

In this sample, this clone turned up a few times. This sequence joins TRBV7-3 and TRBJ1-1; TRBD1 aligns across 10 bases. CDR3 length: 14 amino acids. V trimming: 5 bases; J trimming: 4 bases; junction bases outside the gene matches: 4. Germline V CDR1 and CDR2: SGHTA, FQGTGA. The CDR3 DNA follows: TGTGCCAGCAGCCTCGACAGGGGGCTCACTGAAGCTTTCTTT. Translated, it gives CASSLDRGLTEAFF.

Turning to this clone: Different DNA sequences within this sample yield the same CDR3. The rearrangement links TRBV11-2 to TRBJ1-1, with 7 bases aligning to TRBD1. This CDR3 region has 14 residues. The germline CDR1 and CDR2 sequences are SGHAT and FQNNGV. V was pared by 3 bases and J by 4 bases, with 5 bases of the junction left unmatched. CDR3 in amino acids: CASSFRPGGTEAFF. The CDR3 DNA reads as TGTGCCAGCAGCTTCAGACCAGGGGGCACTGAAGCTTTCTTT.